The subject of this entry is one T cell receptor (beta chain). Antigen: not known. The source of the sample is a study of cytomegalovirus exposure and HLA in healthy donors. General observations from the study: Published work reported that the classifier diagnosed cytomegalovirus status with high specificity and sensitivity. The study reported that TCR beta sequences accurately predicted HLA-A and HLA-B alleles in most subjects.

This CDR3 region has 16 residues. V shed 0 bases, J shed 6 bases, and the junction held 10 bases outside the gene matches. Germline V gives CDR1 MGHDK, CDR2 SYGVNS. The PCR used 60 Vbeta and 13 Jbeta primers. Assay: immunoSEQ multiplex PCR; the TCRdb copy retains only in-frame clones and omits some. The sample has under 200,000 clones; 79% are singletons. This TCR was recovered from a middle-aged woman in good health and CMV-seronegative. This chain links TRBV25-1 with TRBJ2-7, with 8 positions matching TRBD2. The sequencing input was PBMCs. This CDR3 reads CASSEYGGDRRGEQYF. The CDR3 DNA is TGTGCCAGCAGTGAATACGGGGGGGACCGTCGAGGCGAGCAGTACTTC.